This T cell receptor beta chain was sequenced for a study of T cell responses to AZD1222 COVID-19 vaccine. The length of the CDR3 is 13 residues. Germline assignment: CDR1 MNHEY and CDR2 SMNVEV (reference sequence). V gave up 4 bases and J gave up 1 base, with 6 bases separating them. Study observations and caveats: The study found vaccine-associated CD4 TCRs spanning spike, dominant at 160-218 and 743-854. Donor demographics were predominantly white British with a female majority; clonal diversity may be underestimated. Every sample of the repertoires postdated the peak T cell response.

About this clone: Its target is unknown.

Generated by immunoSEQ multiplex PCR, the TCRdb table keeps only in-frame clones and is missing some. The sample yields some 170,000 clones, approximately 90% seen once. This material consisted of peripheral blood, taken 28 days after the second dose of the MenACWY control vaccine. The TCR originated in an adult who received the MenACWY meningococcal vaccine as a control. The rearrangement links TRBV27 to TRBJ2-3; D is undetermined. CDR3 sequence reads: CASSSWGTDTQYF. The CDR3 coding sequence is TGTGCCAGCAGTTCTTGGGGCACAGATACGCAGTATTTT.